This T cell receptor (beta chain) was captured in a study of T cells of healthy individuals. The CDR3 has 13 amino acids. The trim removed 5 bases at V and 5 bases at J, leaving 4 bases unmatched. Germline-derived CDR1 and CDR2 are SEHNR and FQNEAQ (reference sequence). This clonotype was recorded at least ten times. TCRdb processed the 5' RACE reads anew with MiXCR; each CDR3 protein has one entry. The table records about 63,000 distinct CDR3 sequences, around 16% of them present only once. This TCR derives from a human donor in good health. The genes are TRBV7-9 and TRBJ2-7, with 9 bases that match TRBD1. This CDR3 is CASSETGGHEQYF. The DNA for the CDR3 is TGTGCCAGCAGCGAGACAGGGGGTCACGAGCAGTACTTC.